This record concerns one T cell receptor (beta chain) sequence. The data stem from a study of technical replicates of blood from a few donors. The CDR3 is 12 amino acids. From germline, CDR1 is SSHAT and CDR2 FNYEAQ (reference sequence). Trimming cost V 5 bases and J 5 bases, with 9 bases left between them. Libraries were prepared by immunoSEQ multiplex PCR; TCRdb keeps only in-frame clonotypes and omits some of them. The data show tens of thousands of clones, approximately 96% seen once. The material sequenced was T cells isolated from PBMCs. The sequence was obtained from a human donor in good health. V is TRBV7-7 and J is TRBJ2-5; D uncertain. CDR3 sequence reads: CASSLYGETQYF. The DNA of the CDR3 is TGTGCCAGCAGCCTTTATGGCGAGACCCAGTACTTC.